Presented here are 32 T cell receptor beta chains from one specimen sequenced in a study of blood T cells in healthy people across ages. PCR was performed a second time for about 7 to 12 cycles using a sample-barcoded 5' primer and a J-beta primer mix. TCRdb reprocessed the 5' RACE reads with MiXCR, giving one entry per CDR3 protein. This sample has fewer than 1,200,000 distinct CDR3 sequences, with approximately 26% found just once. This sample was shared with a second study, whose subject was T cells of mothers and their children.

Sequencing was performed on blood. These receptors all come from a girl between 2 and 10 years old in good health.

This clonotype was seen a few times. The CDR3 coding sequence is TGCAGCGTTAGACTAGCGGGCAAAGAGACCCAGTACTTC. It specifies CSVRLAGKETQYF. The chain uses TRBV29-1 and TRBJ2-5, with 10 bases matching TRBD2. V shed 5 bases and J 3 bases; nucleotides not matched to a gene: 3. Germline V gene sequence: CDR1 SQVTM, CDR2 ANQGSEA. The CDR3 is 13 amino acids.

The genes are TRBV5-6 and TRBJ1-2; D uncertain. The V end was cut by 4 bases, the J end by 8 bases, with 18 bases between. From germline, CDR1 is SGHDT and CDR2 YYEEEE. This CDR3 spans 14 amino acids. CDR3 bases: TGTGCCAGCAGCCCCTCCGGGGATTTTTTGGGCTACACCTTC. Translated, it gives CASSPSGDFLGYTF.

The chain combines TRBV12-3 or TRBV12-4 with TRBJ2-5, with 12 bases fitting TRBD2. V was pared by 3 bases and J by 6 bases, with 5 bases of the junction left unmatched. The CDR3 has 15 amino acids. For the CDR3, the DNA is TGTGCCAGCAGTTTCAGGACTAGCGGGGAGAAGACCCAGTACTTC. Its protein product is CASSFRTSGEKTQYF.

There are a few counts of this clonotype. This chain uses TRBV6-5 with TRBJ1-2, with TRBD1 as a possible D gene (5 bases). Germline loops: CDR1 MNHEY, CDR2 SVGAGI. V was trimmed by 10 bases and J by 4 bases, leaving 22 bases between them. CDR3 length: 15 amino acids. The CDR3 sequence: CATGEGTLSPYGYTF. DNA for the CDR3: TGTGCCACCGGAGAGGGGACCCTCAGCCCCTATGGCTACACCTTC.

The V gene is TRBV11-1, the J gene TRBJ2-7, with D possibly matching TRBD2 (6 bases). CDR1 and CDR2 (germline): SGHAT, FQDESV (reference sequence). The CDR3 covers 16 residues. V shed 5 bases and J shed 2 bases, with 19 bases lying between them. CDR3 region: CASSPLGGRRPYEQYF. The CDR3, as DNA: TGTGCCAGCAGCCCCTTGGGAGGACGAAGGCCCTACGAGCAGTACTTC. The variable domain in full, with the rest retrieved from reference TRBV11-1 and TRBJ2-7, is EAEVAQSPRYKITEKSQAVAFWCDPISGHATLYWYRQILGQGPELLVQFQDESVVDDSQLPKDRFSAERLKGVDSTLKIQPAELGDSAMYLCASSPLGGRRPYEQYFGPGTRLTVT.

The chain is built from TRBV28 and TRBJ2-7, with 12 bases aligning to TRBD2. Germline V gene data show CDR1 as MDHEN and CDR2 as SYDVKM. This CDR3 region has 15 residues. V was clipped by 4 bases and J by 3 bases; unmatched bases: 4. The CDR3 DNA sequence: TGTGCCAGCAGTTCCCCGGGACTAGCGGGCTACGAGCAGTACTTC. Translation gives CASSSPGLAGYEQYF.

The chain is built from TRBV29-1 and TRBJ2-5, with D possibly TRBD1 on 6 matching bases. The CDR3 is made up of 13 amino acids. V lost 4 bases and J lost 4, with 13 bases in between. Germline V CDR1 and CDR2: SQVTM, ANQGSEA. The CDR3 DNA is TGCAGCGTTGGACACAGGGCCCGAGAGACCCAGTACTTC. The encoded protein is CSVGHRARETQYF.

The chain uses TRBV28 and TRBJ1-5; tentative D call: TRBD1 (6 bases). Deletions cut 6 bases from V and 5 bases from J, with 23 bases between. The length of the CDR3 is 17 residues. Germline V gives CDR1 MDHEN, CDR2 SYDVKM. Here the CDR3 DNA reads TGTGCCAGCAGACAAAGAACAGGGTCTGGAGGGGATCAGCCCCAGCATTTT. Protein product: CASRQRTGSGGDQPQHF. The full variable domain, its missing parts supplied by reference TRBV28 and TRBJ1-5, is DVKVTQSSRYLVKRTGEKVFLECVQDMDHENMFWYRQDPGLGLRLIYFSYDVKMKEKGDIPEGYSVSREKKERFSLILESASTNQTSMYLCASRQRTGSGGDQPQHFGDGTRLSIL.

This clonotype came up once. The chain recombines TRBV27 with TRBJ2-7, with 9 bases fitting TRBD2. Germline CDR1 reads MNHEY; CDR2 reads SMNVEV (reference sequence). The CDR3 totals 16 residues. V trimming: 4 bases; J trimming: 1 base; junction bases outside the gene matches: 8. CDR3 bases: TGTGCCAGCAGTTCCGCCCTCACTAGCGGGTCCTACGAGCAGTACTTC. This codes for CASSSALTSGSYEQYF.

The V and J genes are TRBV28 and TRBJ2-3; weak D call: TRBD2 (6 bases). Trimming removed 2 bases at V and 5 bases at J, with 11 bases between. CDR3 size: 14 residues. CDR1 and CDR2 (germline): MDHEN, SYDVKM. CDR3: CASSLTPRGDTQYF. CDR3 coding DNA: TGTGCCAGCAGTTTAACTCCGCGGGGAGATACGCAGTATTTT.

The chain couples TRBV2 to TRBJ1-1, with D unclear. Deletions cut 5 bases from V and 11 bases from J, with 18 bases between. The CDR3 is made up of 13 amino acids. Germline V CDR1 and CDR2: SNHLY, FYNNEI. The CDR3 is CASSLDPRWEAFF. As DNA, the CDR3 is TGTGCCAGCAGTTTGGACCCGCGGTGGGAGGCTTTCTTT.

This clonotype occurred many times. The chain recombines TRBV4-3 with TRBJ2-7; D is unresolved. With 0 bases removed from V and 3 bases from J, the gap between germline ends came to 6 bases. This CDR3 comprises 13 residues. Germline assignment: CDR1 LGHNA and CDR2 YSLEER. The CDR3 DNA sequence: TGCGCCAGCAGCCAAGAGTCGGGCTACGAGCAGTACTTC. Protein sequence: CASSQESGYEQYF.

This clonotype was seen more than once but under ten times. The chain couples TRBV27 to TRBJ2-5; 7 bases map to TRBD2. From germline, CDR1 is MNHEY and CDR2 SMNVEV (reference sequence). The CDR3 has 15 residues. V lost 6 bases and J lost 0; bases outside the gene matches: 7. CDR3 DNA sequence: TGTGCCAGCAGACCTAGCGGAGCTCACCAAGAGACCCAGTACTTC. Protein: CASRPSGAHQETQYF.

V is TRBV9 and J is TRBJ1-1, with TRBD1 identical over 7 bases. The CDR3 runs 14 residues. Germline values: CDR1 SGDLS, CDR2 YYNGEE. With V trimmed by 3 bases and J by 3 bases, 5 bases remained unmatched. CDR3 protein: CASSGQGRYTEAFF. The DNA for the CDR3 is TGTGCCAGCAGCGGACAGGGTAGGTACACTGAAGCTTTCTTT.

This chain joins TRBV28 and TRBJ2-1; 8 positions agree with TRBD2. The J call is in doubt because the DNA end fits TRBJ2-5 better. Germline assignment: CDR1 MDHEN and CDR2 SYDVKM. This CDR3 spans 17 amino acids. CDR3 sequence: CASSLERTSPSGETQYF. CDR3 sequence (DNA): TGTGCCAGCAGTTTAGAAAGGACTAGCCCTTCGGGAGAGACCCAGTACTTC.

This clonotype was observed a few times. The DNA of the CDR3 is TGTGCCAGCAGGAATATTCTGGGAGACGAGCAGTTCTTC. This translates into CASRNILGDEQFF. The chain has TRBV3-1 and TRBJ2-5, with D possibly matching TRBD2 (5 bases). The J call may be in error: the DNA end matches TRBJ2-1 better. This CDR3 has 13 amino acids. Germline V CDR1 and CDR2: LGHDT, YNNKEL (reference sequence).

This chain joins TRBV6-5 and TRBJ2-1; D unresolved. The closer fit of TRBJ2-5 to the DNA end suggests the J call may be wrong. Germline CDR1 MNHEY, CDR2 SVGAGI. The CDR3 length is 12 residues. CDR3 in amino acids: CASGRPGETQYF. The CDR3 nucleotides read TGTGCCAGCGGCAGGCCGGGCGAGACCCAGTACTTC.

This clonotype was observed a handful of times. The chain couples TRBV29-1 to TRBJ1-1; 8 bases are shared with TRBD1. From germline, CDR1 is SQVTM and CDR2 ANQGSEA. The CDR3 runs 10 residues. Here the CDR3 reads CSTDRGEAFF. In DNA form, the CDR3 reads TGCAGTACCGACAGGGGAGAGGCTTTCTTT.

The chain links TRBV27 to TRBJ2-7; 9 bases are a match to TRBD1. Germline lookup yields CDR1 MNHEY and CDR2 SMNVEV (reference sequence). CDR3 length: 13 amino acids. With 9 bases clipped from V and 2 bases from J, the junction kept 5 bases outside the gene matches. The CDR3 is CASWTGAPYEQYF. CDR3 nucleotides: TGTGCCAGTTGGACAGGGGCCCCCTACGAGCAGTACTTC.

A few counts support this clonotype. One end of the junction is discordant with germline, which a read error may explain. This chain joins TRBV7-6 and TRBJ2-1; D ambiguous. The germline CDR1 and CDR2 sequences are SGHVS and FNYEAQ. This CDR3 has 15 residues. The CDR3 sequence is CASSLASSFKNEQFF. The DNA of the CDR3 is TGTGCCAGCAGTTTAGCTAGTTCATTTAAGAATGAGCAGTTCTTC.

This clonotype was recorded only once. The junction shows a germline mismatch at one end, possibly a read error. V gene TRBV7-2 combines with J gene TRBJ2-5; a possible D gene is TRBD1 (6 bases). The DNA end is more similar to TRBJ2-1, so the J call may be wrong. This CDR3 spans 15 amino acids. Germline V lookup: CDR1 SGHTA, CDR2 FQGNSA. CDR3 residues: CASSLGGTLIHEQFF. CDR3 DNA sequence: TGTGCCAGCAGTTTAGGGGGTACCCTTATCCATGAGCAGTTCTTC.

The J gene is TRBJ2-3, the V gene TRBV11-2; 9 nucleotides agree with TRBD2. Germline CDR1 reads SGHAT; CDR2 reads FQNNGV. This CDR3 has 16 residues. Trimming removed 1 base from V and 4 bases from J; junction bases left unmatched: 6. CDR3 in amino acids: CASSLGLRGGADTQYF. In DNA form, the CDR3 reads TGTGCCAGCAGCTTAGGTTTGCGGGGGGGAGCAGATACGCAGTATTTT.

The chain uses TRBV5-1 and TRBJ2-5, with 12 nucleotides matching TRBD2. There are 17 residues in the CDR3. After removal of 3 bases from V and 3 bases from J, the junction contained 9 bases not matched to a gene. CDR1 SGHRS and CDR2 YFSETQ come from the germline V gene. As DNA, the CDR3 is TGCGCCAGCAGCTCCCCCTTTAGGACTAGCGGGGAAGAGACCCAGTACTTC. Its translation: CASSSPFRTSGEETQYF.

The chain recombines TRBV12-3 or TRBV12-4 with TRBJ2-5; 9 bases match TRBD1. The CDR3 is 16 residues long. Trimming cost V 5 bases and J 4 bases; bases outside gene matches: 11. The CDR3 DNA reads TGTGCCAGCAGTCTTGGGACAGGGACGGGTGGAGAGACCCAGTACTTC. The encoded protein is CASSLGTGTGGETQYF.

The rearrangement joins TRBV5-6 to TRBJ2-3, with D possibly TRBD2 on 6 matching bases. CDR1 and CDR2 from the germline V gene are SGHDT and YYEEEE. This CDR3 comprises 14 residues. V dropped 4 bases and J dropped 4 bases, with 13 bases sitting between them. CDR3 sequence reads: CASSVGGFPDTQYF. The CDR3 bases are TGTGCCAGCAGCGTGGGGGGTTTCCCAGATACGCAGTATTTT. Full variable domain (remainder filled in from reference TRBV5-6 and TRBJ2-3): DAGVTQSPTHLIKTRGQQVTLRCSPKSGHDTVSWYQQALGQGPQFIFQYYEEEERQRGNFPDRFSGHQFPNYSSELNVNALLLGDSALYLCASSVGGFPDTQYFGPGTRLTVL.

This clonotype was seen only once. The J gene is TRBJ2-4, the V gene TRBV6-2 or TRBV6-3; D gene unclear. The V gene's germline CDR1 is MNHEY and CDR2 SVGEGT. V lost 10 bases and J 9 bases, leaving 19 bases between the germline ends. The CDR3 contains 13 residues. CDR3 DNA sequence: TGTGCCATTAGCCTAGTTTCGGAAAGCATTCAGTACTTC. Protein sequence: CAISLVSESIQYF.

This chain links TRBV20-1 with TRBJ2-5, with D uncertain. Germline lookup yields CDR1 DFQATT and CDR2 SNEGSKA (reference sequence). Trimming took 5 bases from V and 5 from J, leaving 9 bases between them. The CDR3 covers 11 residues. The CDR3 DNA reads as TGCAGTGCTGCGGATAAGGAGACCCAGTACTTC. Translated, it gives CSAADKETQYF.

The rearrangement links TRBV5-1 to TRBJ2-1; D ambiguous. The V gene lost 5 bases and the J gene lost 2 bases, with 5 bases spanning the gap. Germline V gives CDR1 SGHRS, CDR2 YFSETQ. The CDR3 runs 12 residues. The CDR3 reads CASRFTYNEQFF. CDR3 DNA: TGCGCCAGCAGATTCACCTACAATGAGCAGTTCTTC.

The genes are TRBV12-3 or TRBV12-4 and TRBJ2-5; TRBD1 matches at 9 bases. This CDR3 comprises 13 residues. With 6 bases clipped from V and 6 bases from J, the junction kept 5 bases outside the gene matches. The CDR3 bases are TGTGCCAGCAGGGACGGACAGGGGCAGACCCAGTACTTC. Translating gives CASRDGQGQTQYF.

The V call is TRBV28, the J call TRBJ2-7; D possibly corresponds to TRBD1 (6 bases). This CDR3 contains 13 residues. Trimming left V 7 bases short and J 2 bases short, with 12 bases between. CDR1 and CDR2 (germline): MDHEN, SYDVKM. The CDR3 reads CASIDRTTYEQYF. Here the CDR3 DNA reads TGTGCCAGCATAGACAGGACGACCTACGAGCAGTACTTC.

The V and J genes are TRBV20-1 and TRBJ2-5, with 13 bases identical to TRBD2. Matching the DNA end better, TRBJ2-1 makes the J call doubtful. Germline CDR1 is DFQATT and CDR2 is SNEGSKA (reference sequence). The CDR3 spans 12 residues. The CDR3 protein is CSRTSGGDEQFF. The DNA for the CDR3 is TGCAGTCGGACTAGCGGGGGTGATGAGCAGTTCTTC.

This chain connects TRBV7-9 to TRBJ2-5, with D tentatively TRBD1 or TRBD2 (6 bases each). Germline V gives CDR1 SEHNR, CDR2 FQNEAQ (reference sequence). This CDR3 is 16 amino acids long. V gave up 0 bases and J gave up 3 bases, with 14 bases separating them. CDR3 in amino acids: CASSLAGRYREETQYF. In DNA form, the CDR3 reads TGTGCCAGCAGCTTAGCGGGGAGGTACAGGGAAGAGACCCAGTACTTC.